The sequence of this T cell receptor (beta chain) was determined in a study of T cells after yellow fever vaccination. Study outcomes and limitations: FACS-sorted repertoires could harbor abundant contaminating bulk-population clonotypes.

Note on this clonotype: The target antigen is unknown.

From the 5' RACE reads, TCRdb called clonotypes with MiXCR, one entry per CDR3 protein. The table records 95,000 to 100,000 distinct CDR3 sequences, around 5.8% of them present only once. Sample: CD8+ T cells sorted from PBMCs, taken 10 days after the yellow fever booster vaccination. The receptor was derived from a man between 18 and 35 years old who received the YFV17D yellow fever vaccine.

CDR3 coding DNA: TGCAGCGGGGGGTTCCGACAGGGCTCGAGAGAGACCCAGTACTTC. Encoded protein: CSGGFRQGSRETQYF. The chain recombines TRBV29-1 with TRBJ2-5; 7 nucleotides agree with TRBD1. Germline CDR1 is SQVTM and CDR2 is ANQGSEA. This CDR3 has 15 residues. V dropped 7 bases and J dropped 4; count of bases not matched to a gene: 15.